This T cell receptor beta chain was sequenced in a study of shared clonotypes between healthy human individuals. Study as a whole: Aged 18 to 49, the donors were a couple of women and three men.

The V gene lost 2 bases and the J gene lost 8 bases, with 9 bases spanning the gap. Per the germline V gene, CDR1 is ENHRY and CDR2 is SYGVKD. The CDR3 loop spans 12 amino acids. This clone turned up a few times. Clones were sequenced by immunoSEQ multiplex PCR, and TCRdb holds only the in-frame ones, with some missing. The data contain under 2,500,000 clones, around 95% of them singletons. Sequencing was done on a sample of naive CD4+ T cells sorted from blood. The subset: CD45RA+ positively selected. The origin of this receptor is a man younger than 30 in good health. The rearrangement links TRBV10-3 to TRBJ1-2; D gene uncertain. The CDR3 region has the DNA TGTGCCATCAGTGAGGTGACAATGGGCTACACCTTC. Translated: CAISEVTMGYTF.